This T cell receptor (beta chain) was captured by sequencing in a study of blood T cell repertoires in COVID-19. Sequencing used immunoSEQ multiplex PCR; TCRdb keeps in-frame clones, though not all of them. The table shows 150,000 to 200,000 clones, with about four fifths occurring only once. Categorization into cohorts depended on clinical history that participants reported. CDR3 length equals 12 residues. Trimming cost V 2 bases and J 6 bases, with 8 bases left between them. The germline V gene encodes CDR1 PRHDT and CDR2 FYEKMQ (reference sequence). The TCR was taken from a woman in her fifties or sixties in a cohort exposed to, infected with or recovered from COVID-19 (not recorded which). J is TRBJ2-7 and V is TRBV13; maybe TRBD1 (5 bases). Sequenced: PBMCs or T cells enriched from blood (not recorded which). The CDR3 region has the DNA TGTGCCAGCAGCTTATTTCAGGGCGAGCAGTACTTC. This gives the protein CASSLFQGEQYF.